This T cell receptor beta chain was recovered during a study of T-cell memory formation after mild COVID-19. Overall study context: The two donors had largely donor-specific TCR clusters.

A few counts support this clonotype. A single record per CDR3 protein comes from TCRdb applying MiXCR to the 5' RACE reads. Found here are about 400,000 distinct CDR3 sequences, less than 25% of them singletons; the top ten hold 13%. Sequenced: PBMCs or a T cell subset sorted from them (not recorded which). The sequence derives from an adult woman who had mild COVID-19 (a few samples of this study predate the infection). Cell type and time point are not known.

The CDR3 coding sequence is TGTGCCAGCAGTAACCTGAATCCTTCGAACACTGAAGCTTTCTTT. Protein product: CASSNLNPSNTEAFF. V usage is TRBV12-3 or TRBV12-4 and J usage is TRBJ1-1; D is unresolved. Trimming removed 5 bases from V and 1 base from J, with 14 bases in between. The CDR3 sequence is 15 residues long.